Sequencing of this T cell receptor beta chain was carried out in a study of T-cell memory formation after mild COVID-19. TCRdb used MiXCR to reprocess the 5' RACE reads, holding one entry per CDR3 protein. The table shows around 510,000 distinct CDR3 sequences, with about 20% occurring only once. Germline assignment: CDR1 SQVTM and CDR2 ANQGSEA. The ends were cut back, 2 bases at V and 5 bases at J, with 15 bases in the middle. The CDR3 contains 14 residues. The material sequenced was PBMCs or a T cell subset sorted from them (not recorded which). The TCR sequence derives from an adult woman who had mild COVID-19 (a few samples of this study predate the infection). Cell type and time point are not known. The rearrangement links TRBV29-1 to TRBJ1-1; D might be TRBD1 (5 bases). The CDR3 here is CSVEFPRRVTEAFF. For the CDR3, the DNA is TGCAGCGTTGAATTCCCCCGCAGGGTAACTGAAGCTTTCTTT.